One sample yielded the 4 T cell receptor beta chains listed below, sequenced in a study of Ad26.COV2.S vaccination and SARS-CoV-2 variants. The table came from immunoSEQ multiplex PCR; TCRdb's copy has only in-frame clones and leaves some out. The data show about 350,000 clones, with approximately 86% seen just once and roughly 10% held by the top ten. Treatment indicated: 19 received Ad26.COV2.S at low or high dose, single or two shots; about 5 received placebo; per-sample allocation not given. Day 63 after the first vaccine or placebo injection was the time point for sampling. The sequences come from peripheral blood, collected in a trial of Ad26.COV2.S vaccine versus placebo. The source of these receptors is a person aged 18 to 65 who received the Ad26.COV2.S COVID-19 vaccine or a placebo.

The J gene is TRBJ1-5, the V gene TRBV18; 7 nucleotides line up with TRBD1. The CDR3 is 19 residues long. J gave up 0 bases and V 5 bases, and 16 bases lay outside the gene matches. CDR1 and CDR2 (germline): KGHSH, LQKENI. This CDR3 reads CASSSIGGTVTYSNQPQHF. The CDR3 coding sequence is TGTGCCAGCTCATCCATAGGGGGCACAGTGACTTATAGCAATCAGCCCCAGCATTTT.

J is TRBJ1-2 and V is TRBV4-1; 7 bases align to TRBD1. This CDR3 has 18 amino acids. J gave up 3 bases and V 0 bases, and 13 bases lay outside the gene matches. Looked up from germline, CDR1 is MGHRA and CDR2 is YSYEKL. The CDR3 here is CASSQDRGYRGVHYGYTF. The DNA for the CDR3 is TGCGCCAGCAGCCAAGATCGTGGCTACAGGGGCGTCCACTATGGCTACACCTTC.

V is TRBV10-3 and J is TRBJ1-6, with TRBD1 as a possible D gene (6 bases). V shed 8 bases and J shed 7 bases, with 18 bases lying between them. Germline values: CDR1 ENHRY, CDR2 SYGVKD. The CDR3 spans 15 residues. This CDR3 reads CAIREGGAKNSPLHF. The CDR3, as DNA: TGTGCCATCCGAGAAGGGGGGGCGAAGAATTCACCCCTCCACTTT.

This rearrangement joins TRBV6-5 to TRBJ2-2; the match to TRBD2 covers 12 bases. Germline V gene sequence: CDR1 MNHEY, CDR2 SVGAGI. V was pared by 0 bases and J by 7 bases, with 3 bases of the junction left unmatched. The CDR3 is 16 residues long. The CDR3, as DNA: TGTGCCAGCAGTTACTCGAGACTAGCGGGAGTCGGGGAGCTGTTTTTT. Protein: CASSYSRLAGVGELFF.